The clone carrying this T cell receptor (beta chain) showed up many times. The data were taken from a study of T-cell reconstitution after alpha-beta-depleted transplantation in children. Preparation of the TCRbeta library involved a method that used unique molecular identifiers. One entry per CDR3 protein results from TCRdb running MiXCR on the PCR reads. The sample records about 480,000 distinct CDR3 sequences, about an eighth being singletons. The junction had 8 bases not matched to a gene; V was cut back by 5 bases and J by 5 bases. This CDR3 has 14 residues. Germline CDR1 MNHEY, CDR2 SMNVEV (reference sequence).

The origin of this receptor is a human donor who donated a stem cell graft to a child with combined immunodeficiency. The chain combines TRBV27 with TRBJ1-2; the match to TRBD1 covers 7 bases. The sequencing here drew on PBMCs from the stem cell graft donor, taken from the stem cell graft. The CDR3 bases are TGTGCCAGCAGTCCCGCAGGGGGGTGGTATGGCTACACCTTC. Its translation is CASSPAGGWYGYTF.